A few counts support the clone carrying this TCR beta chain. Its antigen is unknown. The sample originates from a study of T-cell reconstitution after alpha-beta-depleted transplantation in children. The study's findings and limits: As was reported, about two months after transplant, alpha-beta T cells came from several hundred expanded graft clones. Among T cells one year after transplant, newly produced cells accounted for most counts and diversity. Surviving recipient cells, namely T cells and thymic progenitors, were the source of high day-60 TCRbeta diversity in some patients.

Library preparation (for TCRbeta) was performed with unique molecular identifiers. TCRdb re-analysed the PCR reads in MiXCR, keeping a single row per CDR3 protein. This sample has fewer than 550,000 distinct CDR3 sequences, with roughly 10% found just once. This clonotype was sampled from a female patient younger than 10 who had a stem cell transplant for aplastic anemia, so the T cells may come from the graft donor. The input for sequencing was PBMCs, mostly from graft donor cells, taken 180 days after TCRalphabeta/CD19-depleted stem cell transplant.

DNA for the CDR3: TGCGCCAGCAGCCAAGTTGGGGGATTCGGGGGGGTGGCAGGGGTGGCAGATACGCAGTATTTT. This sequence encodes CASSQVGGFGGVAGVADTQYF. The chain joins TRBV4-1 to TRBJ2-3; 8 nucleotides align to TRBD2. V was pared by 1 base and J by 4 bases, with 22 bases of the junction left unmatched. There are 21 residues in the CDR3. CDR1 MGHRA and CDR2 YSYEKL come from the germline V gene.